These T cell receptor beta chains were read from a single sample in a study of cytomegalovirus exposure and HLA in healthy donors. Sequenced by immunoSEQ multiplex PCR; TCRdb stores in-frame clones only, minus some. Of fewer than 110,000 clones in the sample, around 67% were seen once. Sequences were obtained from PBMCs. Every receptor here comes from a woman aged 35 to 49 in good health and CMV-seropositive. Both conserved end residues are part of each CDR3. D genes are given only for firm matches. Expanded clones get a size class; other rows say once, few or many, or leave the size out.

>TRBV27|TRBJ2-6|TRBD1|NA
CASSLYQGASGANVLTF
TGTGCCAGCAGTTTATACCAGGGGGCTAGTGGGGCCAACGTCCTGACTTTC
>TRBV5-4|TRBJ2-1|TRBD2|NA
CASSYGTTRSYNEQFF
TGTGCCAGCAGCTACGGGACTACCCGCTCCTACAATGAGCAGTTCTTC
>TRBV5-1|TRBJ1-6|TRBD1|NA
CASSQGQNNSPLHF
TGCGCCAGCAGCCAGGGACAGAATAATTCACCCCTCCACTTT
>TRBV27|TRBJ2-1|NA|NA
CASSLRPVGRYNEQFF
TGTGCCAGCAGTTTACGACCAGTCGGGAGATACAATGAGCAGTTCTTC
>TRBV6-5|TRBJ2-7|NA|NA
CASSWYTPGRTYEQYF
TGTGCCAGCAGTTGGTACACGCCAGGGCGTACCTACGAGCAGTACTTC
>TRBV28|TRBJ2-1|NA|NA
CASSMGFRGNEQFF
TGTGCCAGCAGTATGGGGTTTAGGGGAAATGAGCAGTTCTTC
>TRBV7-6|TRBJ1-2|NA|few
CASSPSGYGYTF
TGTGCCAGCAGCCCATCCGGCTATGGCTACACCTTC
>TRBV5-4|TRBJ2-7|NA|NA
CASSLEWRRSEQYF
TGTGCCAGCAGCTTGGAATGGAGACGGAGCGAGCAGTACTTC
>TRBV7-9|TRBJ1-3|NA|NA
CASSPAGAGNTIYF
TGTGCCAGCAGCCCGGCCGGAGCTGGAAACACCATATATTTT
>TRBV15|TRBJ2-3|NA|NA
CATSSPGRTDLKADTQYF
TGTGCCACCAGCTCCCCCGGAAGGACAGATTTGAAGGCAGATACGCAGTATTTT
>TRBV30|TRBJ1-6|NA|NA
CAQGYRDNSPLHF
TGTGCCCAGGGGTACAGGGACAACTCACCCCTCCACTTT
>TRBV19|TRBJ2-1|NA|NA
CASNSLSYNEQFF
TGTGCCAGTAATTCCCTCTCCTACAATGAGCAGTTCTTC
>TRBV19|TRBJ1-1|NA|NA
CASTRGGARNTEAFF
TGTGCCAGTACCCGCGGGGGGGCGAGGAACACTGAAGCTTTCTTT
>TRBV2|TRBJ1-4|NA|once
CASSEALGGEKLFF
TGTGCCAGCAGTGAAGCCCTCGGGGGGGAAAAACTGTTTTTT
>TRBV6-1|TRBJ1-3|TRBD1|NA
CASSFDRAGNTIYF
TGTGCCAGCAGTTTTGACAGGGCTGGAAACACCATATATTTT
>TRBV4-2|TRBJ1-5|TRBD1|NA
CASSQEISRGIHQPQHF
TGTGCCAGCAGCCAAGAAATCAGCAGGGGGATCCATCAGCCCCAGCATTTT
>TRBV19|TRBJ1-1|TRBD1|NA
CASSSPGGRGTEAFF
TGTGCCAGTAGTTCTCCAGGGGGCAGGGGCACTGAAGCTTTCTTT
>TRBV5-1|TRBJ2-2|TRBD1|NA
CASRPQGENTGELFF
TGCGCCAGCAGGCCCCAGGGGGAGAACACCGGGGAGCTGTTTTTT
>TRBV5-1|TRBJ1-1|NA|NA
CASKLSEGSEAFF
TGCGCCAGCAAACTATCAGAGGGCTCTGAAGCTTTCTTT
>TRBV6-1|TRBJ2-7|NA|NA
CASSEFKGPSEQYF
TGTGCCAGCAGTGAGTTTAAGGGGCCCAGCGAGCAGTACTTC
>TRBV6-1|TRBJ2-5|TRBD1|NA
CASGRQGVQETQYF
TGTGCCAGCGGGCGACAGGGGGTGCAAGAGACCCAGTACTTC
>TRBV6-5|TRBJ1-2|TRBD1|once
CASRKQGGGGYTF
TGTGCCAGCAGAAAACAGGGGGGAGGTGGCTACACCTTC
>TRBV7-9|TRBJ2-5|NA|NA
CASSRGEGERQYF
TGTGCCAGCAGCCGTGGTGAGGGGGAGCGGCAGTACTTC
>TRBV30|TRBJ1-6|NA|few
CAWRWRLSPLHF
TGTGCCTGGAGATGGCGGTTATCACCCCTCCACTTT
>TRBV5-4|TRBJ1-2|TRBD1|NA
CASRSQGASGYTF
TGTGCCAGCAGGTCCCAGGGGGCGTCTGGCTACACCTTC
>TRBV30|TRBJ1-6|NA|few
CAWTLGTVNSPLHF
TGTGCCTGGACCCTGGGGACTGTTAATTCACCCCTCCACTTT
>TRBV4-3|TRBJ2-3|NA|NA
CASSPDWGGGYTQYF
TGCGCCAGCAGCCCTGATTGGGGGGGCGGGTATACGCAGTATTTT
>TRBV4-1|TRBJ1-1|NA|NA
CASSLPRATREAEAFF
TGCGCCAGCAGCCTCCCCCGTGCGACTCGGGAGGCTGAAGCTTTCTTT
>TRBV5-6|TRBJ2-5|TRBD1|few
CASSTDRGRRETQYF
TGTGCCAGCAGCACAGACAGGGGGCGACGGGAGACCCAGTACTTC
>TRBV28|TRBJ2-1|NA|NA
CASTKQAGANEQFF
TGTGCCAGCACCAAGCAGGCGGGGGCCAATGAGCAGTTCTTC
>TRBV6-5|TRBJ1-2|NA|NA
CASSYTERVGGYTF
TGTGCCAGCAGTTACACCGAGCGGGTGGGTGGCTACACCTTC